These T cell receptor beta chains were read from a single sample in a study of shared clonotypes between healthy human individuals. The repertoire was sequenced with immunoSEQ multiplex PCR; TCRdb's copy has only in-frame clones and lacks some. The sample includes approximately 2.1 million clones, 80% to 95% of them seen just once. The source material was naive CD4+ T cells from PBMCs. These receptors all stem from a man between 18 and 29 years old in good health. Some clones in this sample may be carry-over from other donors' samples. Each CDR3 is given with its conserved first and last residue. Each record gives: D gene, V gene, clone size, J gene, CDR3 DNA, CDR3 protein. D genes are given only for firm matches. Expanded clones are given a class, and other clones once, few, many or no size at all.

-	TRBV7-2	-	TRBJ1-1	TGTGCCAGCAGCTACTCGGAAGACACCTACACTGAAGCTTTCTTT	CASSYSEDTYTEAFF
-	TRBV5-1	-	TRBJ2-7	TGCGCCAGCAGCCCCAGACAGGATCTTACCTACGAGCAGTACTTC	CASSPRQDLTYEQYF
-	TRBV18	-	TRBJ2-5	TGTGCCAGCTCAAGGCAGACCCAAGAGACCCAGTACTTC	CASSRQTQETQYF
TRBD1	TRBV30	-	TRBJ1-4	TGTGCCTCGTGGGGGACAGCAACTAATGAAAAACTGTTTTTT	CASWGTATNEKLFF
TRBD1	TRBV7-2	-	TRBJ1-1	TGTGCCAGCAGCCGGGCGGACAGGGTAAGGACTGAAGCTTTCTTT	CASSRADRVRTEAFF
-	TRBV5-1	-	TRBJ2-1	TGCGCCAGCAGTATCGATCTCTCCTACAATGAGCAGTTCTTC	CASSIDLSYNEQFF
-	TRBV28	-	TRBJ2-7	TGTGCCAGCAGTGCCATTTGGAAAGCGCCCTTTTACGAGCAGTACTTC	CASSAIWKAPFYEQYF
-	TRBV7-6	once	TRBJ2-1	TGTGCCAGCAGCTTATATCTGAGCTCCTACAATGAGCAGTTCTTC	CASSLYLSSYNEQFF
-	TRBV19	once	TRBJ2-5	TGTGCCAGTAGTATAGTCAGGAGGGGAGGTCCAGAGACCCAGTACTTC	CASSIVRRGGPETQYF
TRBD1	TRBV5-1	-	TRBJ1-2	TGCGCCAGCGCGATAGGAGGGGGCACGGTTACGGATGGCTACACCTTC	CASAIGGGTVTDGYTF
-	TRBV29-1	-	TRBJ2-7	TGCAGCGTTGAAAGTCCTTCCTACGAGCAGTACTTC	CSVESPSYEQYF
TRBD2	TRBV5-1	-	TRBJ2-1	TGCGCCAGCAGCTTTGCCGGGGTTAGGGATAGCGGGAATTACAATGAGCAGTTCTTC	CASSFAGVRDSGNYNEQFF
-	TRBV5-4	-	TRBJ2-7	TGTGCCAGCAGCTTAGTTCTCGGGAGCTCCTACGAGCAGTACTTC	CASSLVLGSSYEQYF
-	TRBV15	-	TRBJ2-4	TGTGCCACCAGCCCCCAAGGGGCTGCCAAAAACATTCAGTACTTC	CATSPQGAAKNIQYF
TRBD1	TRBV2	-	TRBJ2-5	TGTGCCAGCAGCTTCTCAGGGGGCGCGGGGGAGACCCAGTACTTC	CASSFSGGAGETQYF
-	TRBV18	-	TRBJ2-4	TGTGCCAGCTCACCCAAGGACGGCTTAGCCAAAAACATTCAGTACTTC	CASSPKDGLAKNIQYF
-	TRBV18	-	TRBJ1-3	TGTGCCAGCTCACCGGGACACTACTCTGGAAACACCATATATTTT	CASSPGHYSGNTIYF
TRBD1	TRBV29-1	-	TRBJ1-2	TGCAGCGTTGATGGGACAGGGGGATACTATGGCTACACCTTC	CSVDGTGGYYGYTF
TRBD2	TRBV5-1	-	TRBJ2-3	TGCGCCAGCAGCTTGGGGACCCTAGCGGACACAGATACGCAGTATTTT	CASSLGTLADTDTQYF
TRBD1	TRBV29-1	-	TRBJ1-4	TGCAGCGTCTCCGGGACAGGGGGCTTGGATGAAAAACTGTTTTTT	CSVSGTGGLDEKLFF
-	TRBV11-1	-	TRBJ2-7	TGTGCCAGCAGCTTAGTAGTAACAGGCGAGCAGTACTTC	CASSLVVTGEQYF
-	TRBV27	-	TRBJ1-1	TGTGCCAGCAGTTTATTCAGGGACTCCACTGAAGCTTTCTTT	CASSLFRDSTEAFF
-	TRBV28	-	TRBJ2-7	TGTGCCAGCAGTTCTGCCGGGGTCCGGACCTACGAGCAGTACTTC	CASSSAGVRTYEQYF
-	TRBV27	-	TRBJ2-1	TGTGCCAGCAGCCGTCTAGATGAGCAGTTCTTC	CASSRLDEQFF
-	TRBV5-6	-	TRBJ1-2	TGTGCCAGCAGCCTAAATGGACTGGGGGATAACTATGGCTACACCTTC	CASSLNGLGDNYGYTF
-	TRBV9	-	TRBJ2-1	TGTGCCAGCAGCGTAAATGTCTTGGGAGTGCAGTTCTTC	CASSVNVLGVQFF
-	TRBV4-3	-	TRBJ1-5	TGCGCCAGCAGCAAACAGGTGAACAATCAGCCCCAGCATTTT	CASSKQVNNQPQHF
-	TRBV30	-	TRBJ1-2	TGTGCCTGGACCCAAACCCCGGGGCCGAACTATGGCTACACCTTC	CAWTQTPGPNYGYTF
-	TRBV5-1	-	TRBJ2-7	TGCGCCAGCAGTTTTCAGGGTCCCCCGCAGTACTTC	CASSFQGPPQYF
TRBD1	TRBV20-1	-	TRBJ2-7	TGCAGGGCCGGGACAGCCTACGAGCAGTACTTC	CRAGTAYEQYF
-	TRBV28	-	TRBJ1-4	TGTGCCAGCACCACCCCTTTCGGATCCGGTGAAAAACTGTTTTTT	CASTTPFGSGEKLFF
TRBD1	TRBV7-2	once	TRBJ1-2	TGTGCCAGCAGCTTAAGACGGACAGGGGGACGTGGCTACACCTTC	CASSLRRTGGRGYTF
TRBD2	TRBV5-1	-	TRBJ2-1	TGCGCCAGCAGCTCCTCTAGCGGGAGAAGCTATGAGCAGTTCTTC	CASSSSSGRSYEQFF
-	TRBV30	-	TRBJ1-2	TGTGCCTGGAGCCTGGGACTGGGAAGAACTATGGGCTACACCTTC	CAWSLGLGRTMGYTF
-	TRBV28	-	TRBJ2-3	TGTGCCAGCAGTTTAGTGCGGGCCCCCACAGATACGCAGTATTTT	CASSLVRAPTDTQYF
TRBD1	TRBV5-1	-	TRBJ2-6	TGCGCCAGCAGCTTGGTGGGCCAGGGGGCCTCTGGGGCCAACGTCCTGACTTTC	CASSLVGQGASGANVLTF
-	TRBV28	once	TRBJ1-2	TGTGCCAGCAGTTTAAGTCTCAGCTATGGCTACACCTTC	CASSLSLSYGYTF
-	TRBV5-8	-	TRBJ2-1	TGTGCCAGCAGCTTGGCTCTGGGCCCCAGGGATGAGCAGTTCTTC	CASSLALGPRDEQFF
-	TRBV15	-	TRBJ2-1	TGTGCCACCAGCAGAGAGTCTCCCTCAGCGGCCGGCTACAATGAGCAGTTCTTC	CATSRESPSAAGYNEQFF
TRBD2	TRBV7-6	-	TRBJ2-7	TGTGCCAGCAGCTTAGGAGGGGCTAGCGGGAACTACGAGCAGTACTTC	CASSLGGASGNYEQYF
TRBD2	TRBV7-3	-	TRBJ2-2	TGTGCCAGCAGCCGCCTTAGCGGGAGAGGCACCGGGGAGCTGTTTTTT	CASSRLSGRGTGELFF
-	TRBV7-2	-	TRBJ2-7	TGTGCCAGCAGCCCCGATCCGGGACACATCTACGAGCAGTACTTC	CASSPDPGHIYEQYF
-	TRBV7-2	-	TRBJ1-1	TGTGCCAGCAGCTTAGCGGTCGCTGAAGCTTTCTTT	CASSLAVAEAFF